This note documents a single TCR beta chain sequence. The antigen is not known. Naive CD45RA+ and memory CD45RO+ CD4+ or CD8+ T cells were FACS-sorted. The data stem from a study of regulatory dendritic cells for organ transplantation. The CDR3 has 16 residues. V lost 7 bases, J lost 8 bases, and 26 bases lay in between. Germline CDR1 is SGHTA and CDR2 is FQGNSA. Findings and limits, study-wide: Memory CD8+ clonal expansion seemed more limited with regulatory than mature dendritic cells. Memory T cells were less diverse than naive, with memory CD8+ most oligoclonal.

TCRdb keeps only in-frame clones here, not all; method: immunoSEQ multiplex PCR. The sample has roughly 34,000 clones; roughly nine tenths are singletons. The V call is TRBV7-2, the J call TRBJ1-1; D call uncertain. Source material: naive CD4+ T cells from blood. The subset is: CD45RA+ naive T cells. This receptor was identified in a human donor in good health. CDR3 nucleotides: TGTGCCAGCACCACCCGACTCAGGACCCCCCCCATAGAAGCTTTCTTT. Translation: CASTTRLRTPPIEAFF.